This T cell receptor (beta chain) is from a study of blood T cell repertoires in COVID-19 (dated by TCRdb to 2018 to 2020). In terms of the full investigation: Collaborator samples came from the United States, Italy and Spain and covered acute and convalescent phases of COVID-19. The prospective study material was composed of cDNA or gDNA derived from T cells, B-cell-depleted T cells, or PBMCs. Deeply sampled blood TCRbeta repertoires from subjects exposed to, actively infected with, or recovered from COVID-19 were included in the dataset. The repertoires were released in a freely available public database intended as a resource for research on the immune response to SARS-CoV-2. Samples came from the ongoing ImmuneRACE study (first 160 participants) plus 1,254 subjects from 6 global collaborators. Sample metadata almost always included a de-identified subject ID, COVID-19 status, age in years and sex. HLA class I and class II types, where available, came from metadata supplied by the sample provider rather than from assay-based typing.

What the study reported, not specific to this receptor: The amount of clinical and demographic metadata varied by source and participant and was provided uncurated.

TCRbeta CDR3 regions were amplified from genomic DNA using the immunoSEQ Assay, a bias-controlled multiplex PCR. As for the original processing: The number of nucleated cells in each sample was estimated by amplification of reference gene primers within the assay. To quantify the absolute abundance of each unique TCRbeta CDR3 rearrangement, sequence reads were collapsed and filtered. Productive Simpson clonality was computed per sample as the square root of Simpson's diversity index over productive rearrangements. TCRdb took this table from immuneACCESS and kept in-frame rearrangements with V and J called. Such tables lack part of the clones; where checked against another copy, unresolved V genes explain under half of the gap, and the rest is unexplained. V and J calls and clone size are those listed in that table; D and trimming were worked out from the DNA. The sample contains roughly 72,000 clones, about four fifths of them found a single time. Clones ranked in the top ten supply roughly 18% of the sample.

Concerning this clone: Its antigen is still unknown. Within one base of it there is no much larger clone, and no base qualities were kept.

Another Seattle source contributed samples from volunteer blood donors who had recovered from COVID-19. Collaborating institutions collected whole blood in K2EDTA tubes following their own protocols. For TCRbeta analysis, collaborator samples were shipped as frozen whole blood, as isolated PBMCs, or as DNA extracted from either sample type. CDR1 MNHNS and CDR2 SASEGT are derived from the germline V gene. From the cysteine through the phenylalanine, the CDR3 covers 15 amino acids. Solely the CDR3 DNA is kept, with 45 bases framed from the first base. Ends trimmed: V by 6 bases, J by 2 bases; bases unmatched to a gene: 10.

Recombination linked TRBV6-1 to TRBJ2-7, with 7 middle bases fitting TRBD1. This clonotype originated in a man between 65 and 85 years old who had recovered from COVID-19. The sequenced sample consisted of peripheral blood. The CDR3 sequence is CASSNTQGTAYEQYF. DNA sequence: TGTGCCAGCAGCAACACCCAGGGGACAGCCTACGAGCAGTACTTC.